This paragraph reports one T cell receptor (beta chain). This CDR3 has 14 residues. The V segment lost 4 bases and the J segment 5 bases; nucleotides outside the gene matches: 8. Germline V gene sequence: CDR1 SGHDT, CDR2 YYEEEE. The data originate from a study of OX40 agonist ivuxolimab in advanced cancers. TCRdb's table, derived via immunoSEQ multiplex PCR, lists solely in-frame clones and lacks some. The table shows about 88,000 clones, with approximately 85% occurring only once. V and J are TRBV5-6 and TRBJ2-7; 8 bases are a match to TRBD2. The receptor comes from an adult with an advanced solid tumor such as melanoma, head and neck, liver or kidney cancer. The specimen comprised CD4+ or CD8+ T cells sorted from blood, sampled in a trial of the OX40 agonist ivuxolimab. The CDR3 here is CASSRRAGVHEQYF. The CDR3 coding sequence is TGTGCCAGCAGCCGACGAGCGGGAGTCCACGAGCAGTACTTC.